The 11 T cell receptor beta chains reported below all come from one sample, sequenced in a study. Each CDR3 protein gets one entry after TCRdb re-called the 5' RACE reads with MiXCR. The sample has 9,500 to 15,000 distinct CDR3 sequences; around 54% are singletons. Treg sorting used a CD4+CD25+CD127-/low gate. The material sequenced was tumor-infiltrating Tregs sorted from the breast tumor. These receptors were obtained from a female donor with breast cancer.

The V call is TRBV27, the J call TRBJ1-6, with a weak D call TRBD1 (5 bases). Germline CDR1 is MNHEY and CDR2 is SMNVEV (reference sequence). This CDR3 spans 16 amino acids. The ends were cut back, 4 bases at V and 8 bases at J, with 18 bases in the middle. As DNA, the CDR3 is TGTGCCAGCAGTTCATTCTTCCGGGGGGTTGATTCACCCCTCCACTTT. This sequence encodes CASSSFFRGVDSPLHF.

This clonotype was counted between two and nine times. The gene calls are TRBV12-3 or TRBV12-4 and TRBJ1-2, with no clear D. Trimming cost V 5 bases and J 8 bases, with 21 bases left between them. The CDR3 has 15 residues. CDR3 in amino acids: CASSPPDSTYGGYTF. The CDR3 bases are TGTGCCAGCAGTCCTCCCGATTCGACATACGGCGGCTACACCTTC.

This clonotype has more than one count but fewer than ten. V is TRBV20-1 and J is TRBJ2-5; D not certain. Germline loops: CDR1 DFQATT, CDR2 SNEGSKA (reference sequence). This CDR3 has 14 residues. V was shortened by 2 bases and J by 5 bases, with 15 bases between the two germline ends. The CDR3 is CSARPRHLGETQYF. The CDR3 nucleotides read TGCAGTGCTAGACCCCGACATCTGGGGGAGACCCAGTACTTC.

The V gene is TRBV20-1, the J gene TRBJ2-5; 7 nucleotides align to TRBD1. This CDR3 region has 15 residues. With V trimmed by 6 bases and J by 2 bases, 12 bases remained unmatched. CDR1 and CDR2 (germline): DFQATT, SNEGSKA (reference sequence). The CDR3 loop reads CSALEGAGIQETQYF. Written as DNA, the CDR3 is TGCAGTGCCCTAGAGGGGGCGGGCATACAAGAGACCCAGTACTTC.

The chain employs TRBV20-1 and TRBJ2-2; D is unresolved. V lost 0 bases to trimming and J lost 0 bases, with 5 bases between them. CDR3 length: 14 amino acids. CDR1 DFQATT and CDR2 SNEGSKA come from the germline V gene (reference sequence). The CDR3 spells CSARDGANTGELFF. CDR3 sequence (DNA): TGCAGTGCTAGAGATGGGGCGAACACCGGGGAGCTGTTTTTT.

V usage is TRBV18 and J usage is TRBJ2-2, with no clear D. V gave up 3 bases and J gave up 2 bases, with 10 bases separating them. In germline, CDR1 is KGHSH, CDR2 LQKENI. This CDR3 has 15 residues. CDR3: CASSPLKTNTGELFF. DNA of the CDR3: TGTGCCAGCTCACCGTTGAAGACCAACACCGGGGAGCTGTTTTTT.

Comment on this clonotype: One end of the junction does not line up with germline, which may come from a read error. The rearrangement uses TRBV6-6 and TRBJ2-2; TRBD2 matches at 7 bases. The CDR3 is 16 residues long. Germline loops: CDR1 MNHNY, CDR2 SVGAGI (reference sequence). CDR3 DNA sequence: TGTGCCAGCGGTTACTCGAGGGCTAGCGGCACCGGGGAGCTGTTTTTT. Translation gives CASGYSRASGTGELFF.

The V and J genes are TRBV7-2 and TRBJ2-5; D is ambiguous. V was shortened by 5 bases and J by 4 bases, with 11 bases between the two germline ends. This CDR3 is built from 13 residues. Germline assignment: CDR1 SGHTA and CDR2 FQGNSA. The CDR3 loop reads CASSQLDVETQYF. CDR3 in DNA: TGTGCCAGCAGCCAGCTAGATGTAGAGACCCAGTACTTC.

This clonotype was detected once. This sequence joins TRBV7-2 and TRBJ1-5, with 12 bases matching TRBD1. The V segment lost 1 base and the J segment 7 bases; nucleotides outside the gene matches: 2. The CDR3 spans 15 residues. Germline V CDR1 and CDR2: SGHTA, FQGNSA. CDR3 sequence reads: CASSLVGTGGQPQHF. The CDR3 DNA follows: TGTGCCAGCAGCTTAGTTGGGACAGGGGGCCAGCCCCAGCATTTT.

The rearrangement uses TRBV6-1 and TRBJ2-1; D gene ambiguous. CDR1 is MNHNS and CDR2 is SASEGT in the germline V gene. The CDR3 is 13 residues long. V dropped 0 bases and J dropped 7 bases, with 7 bases sitting between them. CDR3 sequence (DNA): TGTGCCAGCAGTGAAGCTGGACGGAATGAGCAGTTCTTC. This encodes CASSEAGRNEQFF.

This CDR3 is CSAPGQGAQPQHF. As DNA, the CDR3 is TGCAGTGCCCCGGGACAGGGGGCTCAGCCCCAGCATTTT. V and J are TRBV20-1 and TRBJ1-5, with TRBD1 matching over 12 bases. V dropped 6 bases and J dropped 6; count of bases not matched to a gene: 3. This CDR3 is 13 amino acids long. Germline V gene lookup returns CDR1 DFQATT and CDR2 SNEGSKA (reference sequence).